These 16 T cell receptor beta chains share one sample of origin, sequenced in a study of shared clonotypes between healthy human individuals. Naive CD8 cells comprised CD45RO-negative, CCR7-positively selected cells, excluding terminally differentiated effector memory CD45RA+ cells. Some clones are missing from TCRdb's copy, which holds only in-frame ones; the method was immunoSEQ multiplex PCR. The data contain some 2 million clones, about 95% of them singletons. Sequencing input: naive CD8+ T cells sorted from blood. These receptors originate from a man aged 18-30 years in good health.

CDR3 protein: CASSLRDVGGSPTGELFF. The CDR3 bases are TGCGCCAGCAGCCTCAGGGACGTGGGCGGGAGCCCCACCGGGGAGCTGTTTTTT. This chain uses TRBV4-1 with TRBJ2-2; 7 nucleotides match TRBD2. There are 18 residues in the CDR3. Unmatched junction bases numbered 15, after V lost 4 bases and J lost 4 bases. Germline loops: CDR1 MGHRA, CDR2 YSYEKL.

The chain couples TRBV7-9 to TRBJ2-5; 11 bases are a match to TRBD1. The CDR3 has 17 amino acids. J was trimmed by 3 bases and V by 0 bases; bases with no gene match: 6. Germline V gene data show CDR1 as SEHNR and CDR2 as FQNEAQ (reference sequence). CDR3 protein: CASSLATGQGAEETQYF. The CDR3 DNA sequence: TGTGCCAGCAGCTTAGCGACCGGACAGGGGGCGGAAGAGACCCAGTACTTC.

The rearrangement joins TRBV4-3 to TRBJ1-2, with D possibly matching TRBD1 (5 bases). The ends were cut back, 0 bases at V and 6 bases at J, with 14 bases in the middle. This CDR3 region has 15 residues. CDR1 LGHNA and CDR2 YSLEER come from the germline V gene. CDR3 DNA: TGCGCCAGCAGCCAAGAAGAGGGCTTCAGGGATGGCTACACCTTC. Translating it yields CASSQEEGFRDGYTF.

The chain couples TRBV5-6 to TRBJ1-6, with unresolved D. There are 12 residues in the CDR3. Germline V gives CDR1 SGHDT, CDR2 YYEEEE. V was trimmed by 2 bases and J by 10 bases, leaving 7 bases between them. The CDR3 DNA sequence: TGTGCCAGCAGCTTTATCGGGTCACCCCTCCACTTT. It specifies CASSFIGSPLHF.

The V and J genes are TRBV13 and TRBJ2-1, with D uncertain. V was trimmed by 0 bases and J by 3 bases, leaving 15 bases between them. Looked up from germline, CDR1 is PRHDT and CDR2 is FYEKMQ (reference sequence). The CDR3 is made up of 17 amino acids. CDR3 bases: TGTGCCAGCAGCTTAGGTTTGACGGCCAGCTACTACAATGAGCAGTTCTTC. It translates to CASSLGLTASYYNEQFF.

The chain employs TRBV10-3 and TRBJ1-5, with D unresolved. CDR1 ENHRY and CDR2 SYGVKD come from the germline V gene. The ends were cut back, 0 bases at V and 3 bases at J, with 6 bases in the middle. The CDR3 covers 14 residues. The CDR3 reads CAISESSYNQPQHF. The CDR3 DNA is TGTGCCATCAGTGAGTCGAGTTACAATCAGCCCCAGCATTTT.

The chain couples TRBV7-9 to TRBJ2-7; D tentatively reads TRBD1 or TRBD2 (5 bases each). The V gene lost 5 bases and the J gene lost 2 bases, with 19 bases spanning the gap. The CDR3 is made up of 16 amino acids. Germline V gives CDR1 SEHNR, CDR2 FQNEAQ (reference sequence). The CDR3 region has the DNA TGTGCCAGCAGCGACCCCACCGGGACGGCAGCCTACGAGCAGTACTTC. This gives the protein CASSDPTGTAAYEQYF.

The gene calls are TRBV7-9 and TRBJ2-7, with 7 positions matching TRBD1. CDR3 size: 14 residues. The junction had 5 bases not matched to a gene; V was cut back by 5 bases and J by 1 base. CDR1 is SEHNR, CDR2 FQNEAQ, per germline (reference sequence). This CDR3 is CASSLTGKSYEQYF. The CDR3 nucleotides are TGTGCCAGCAGCCTGACAGGGAAGTCCTACGAGCAGTACTTC.

This chain connects TRBV11-2 to TRBJ1-1; the match to TRBD1 covers 9 bases. With 5 bases clipped from V and 5 bases from J, the junction kept 18 bases outside the gene matches. The CDR3 loop spans 18 amino acids. From germline, CDR1 is SGHAT and CDR2 FQNNGV. The CDR3 nucleotides read TGTGCCAGCAGCGCCTTTCCCGGGACAGGGAGTACGGAGACTGAAGCTTTCTTT. This translates into CASSAFPGTGSTETEAFF.

V is TRBV11-2 and J is TRBJ2-1; 7 bases align to TRBD1. The CDR3 extends over 16 amino acids. The germline V gene encodes CDR1 SGHAT and CDR2 FQNNGV. V dropped 1 base and J dropped 0; count of bases not matched to a gene: 3. CDR3 amino acids: CASSLGGQSSYNEQFF. The CDR3 DNA reads TGTGCCAGCAGCTTAGGGGGACAGAGCTCCTACAATGAGCAGTTCTTC. Combining the CDR3 with reference TRBV11-2 and TRBJ2-1 gives the whole variable domain EAGVAQSPRYKIIEKRQSVAFWCNPISGHATLYWYQQILGQGPKLLIQFQNNGVVDDSQLPKDRFSAERLKGVDSTLKIQPAKLEDSAVYLCASSLGGQSSYNEQFFGPGTRLTVL.

For this clone: The sample contains more than one DNA sequence encoding this CDR3. This rearrangement joins TRBV27 to TRBJ1-1, with TRBD1 identical over 7 bases. The CDR3 consists of 14 residues. Looked up from germline, CDR1 is MNHEY and CDR2 is SMNVEV (reference sequence). With 5 bases clipped from V and 2 bases from J, the junction kept 5 bases outside the gene matches. The CDR3, as DNA: TGTGCCAGCAGTGGGGACAGAGCCAACACTGAAGCTTTCTTT. The encoded protein is CASSGDRANTEAFF.

The chain has TRBV7-6 and TRBJ2-7; no firm D call. The CDR3 is made up of 15 amino acids. CDR1 is SGHVS, CDR2 FNYEAQ, per germline. V was clipped by 3 bases and J by 0 bases, with 12 bases between them. The CDR3 loop reads CASSLGDPHSYEQYF. The CDR3 bases are TGTGCCAGCAGCTTGGGTGACCCACACTCCTACGAGCAGTACTTC. Full variable domain (rest looked up from reference TRBV7-6 and TRBJ2-7): GAGVSQSPRYKVTKRGQDVALRCDPISGHVSLYWYRQALGQGPEFLTYFNYEAQQDKSGLPNDRFSAERPEGSISTLTIQRTEQRDSAMYRCASSLGDPHSYEQYFGPGTRLTVT.

The chain links TRBV19 to TRBJ1-4; D might be TRBD1 (5 bases). Trimming cost V 1 base and J 5 bases, with 17 bases left between them. CDR3 size: 17 residues. CDR1 and CDR2 from the germline V gene are LNHDA and SQIVND (reference sequence). This CDR3 is CASSIAWGQVPNEKLFF. Written as DNA, the CDR3 is TGTGCCAGTAGTATAGCTTGGGGCCAGGTTCCGAATGAAAAACTGTTTTTT.

CDR3 sequence reads: CASSVSSGNTIYF. CDR3 nucleotides: TGTGCCAGCAGTGTGAGCTCTGGAAACACCATATATTTT. The genes are TRBV2 and TRBJ1-3, with D uncertain. CDR1 is SNHLY and CDR2 is FYNNEI in the germline V gene. The CDR3 is made up of 13 amino acids. The V and J ends lost 4 bases and 0 bases respectively, with 4 bases between them.

The count of this clone is one. Other DNA variants within this sample encode the same CDR3. The J gene is TRBJ2-7, the V gene TRBV6-5; 8 bases match TRBD2. V shed 6 bases, J shed 4 bases, and the junction held 2 bases outside the gene matches. Germline CDR1 MNHEY, CDR2 SVGAGI. This CDR3 contains 12 residues. CDR3 loop: CASSSGGYEQYF. The CDR3 DNA is TGTGCCAGCAGCAGCGGGGGTTACGAGCAGTACTTC.

This chain uses TRBV4-1 with TRBJ2-7, with D unresolved. The CDR3 extends over 15 amino acids. With 0 bases removed from V and 0 bases from J, the gap between germline ends came to 9 bases. Germline-derived CDR1 and CDR2 are MGHRA and YSYEKL. The CDR3 sequence is CASSQDTASSYEQYF. The CDR3, as DNA: TGCGCCAGCAGCCAAGATACGGCCAGCTCCTACGAGCAGTACTTC.